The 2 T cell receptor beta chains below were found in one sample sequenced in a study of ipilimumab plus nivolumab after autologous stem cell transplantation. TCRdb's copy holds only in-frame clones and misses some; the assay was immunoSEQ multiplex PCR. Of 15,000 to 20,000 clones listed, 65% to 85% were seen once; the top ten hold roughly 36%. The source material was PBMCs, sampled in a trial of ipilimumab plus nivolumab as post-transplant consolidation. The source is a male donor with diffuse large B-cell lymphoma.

CDR3 in DNA: TGCGCCAGCAGCCGCGGTATAGCGGGAGTCAGTGAGCAGTTCTTC. Translation gives CASSRGIAGVSEQFF. This chain connects TRBV5-1 to TRBJ2-1; 9 nucleotides match TRBD2. V shed 4 bases, J shed 9 bases, and the junction held 11 bases outside the gene matches. The V gene's germline CDR1 is SGHRS and CDR2 YFSETQ. CDR3 length equals 15 residues. The full variable domain, with the rest looked up from reference TRBV5-1 and TRBJ2-1, is KAGVTQTPRYLIKTRGQQVTLSCSPISGHRSVSWYQQTPGQGLQFLFEYFSETQRNKGNFPGRFSGRQFSNSRSEMNVSTLELGDSALYLCASSRGIAGVSEQFFGPGTRLTVL.

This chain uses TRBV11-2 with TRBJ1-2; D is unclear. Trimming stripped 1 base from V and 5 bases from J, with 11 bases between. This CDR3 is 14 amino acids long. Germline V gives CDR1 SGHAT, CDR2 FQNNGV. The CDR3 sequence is CASSLGSYGYGYTF. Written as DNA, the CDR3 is TGTGCCAGCAGCTTAGGCTCGTACGGGTATGGCTACACCTTC.